What follows are 22 T cell receptor beta chains derived from one specimen sequenced in a study of sequential checkpoint blockade in melanoma. Some clones are missing from TCRdb's copy, which holds only in-frame ones; the method was immunoSEQ multiplex PCR. The sample yields around 40,000 clones, 86% seen once. The treatment: randomized to nivolumab then ipilimumab (arm A) or the reverse (arm B). Sequencing used CD8+ T cells sorted from blood (inferred from file names), obtained from a patient given nivolumab and ipilimumab in sequence. These receptors were obtained from a human donor with melanoma.

This rearrangement joins TRBV19 to TRBJ2-2; D gene ambiguous. Germline CDR1 LNHDA, CDR2 SQIVND (reference sequence). The CDR3 extends over 12 amino acids. Trimming took 3 bases from V and 5 from J, leaving 4 bases between them. In nucleotides, the CDR3 is TGTGCCAGTAGTATTATAACCGGGGAGCTGTTTTTT. Its protein is CASSIITGELFF.

The genes are TRBV5-1 and TRBJ1-5; D might be TRBD1 (5 bases). Trimming took off 0 bases at V and 2 bases at J, with 9 bases between the two ends. The CDR3 runs 15 residues. From germline, CDR1 is SGHRS and CDR2 YFSETQ. The CDR3 bases are TGCGCCAGCAGCTTGGTTCCGGGGGGCAATCAGCCCCAGCATTTT. Translating gives CASSLVPGGNQPQHF.

This chain connects TRBV6-1 to TRBJ1-1; D is unresolved. V was shortened by 3 bases and J by 10 bases, with 24 bases between the two germline ends. This CDR3 is 16 amino acids long. Germline V gene data show CDR1 as MNHNS and CDR2 as SASEGT. DNA of the CDR3: TGTGCCAGCAGTGATTGGCCCGAGGACTACGGCGTTGTAGCTTTCTTT. It codes for CASSDWPEDYGVVAFF.

J is TRBJ2-7 and V is TRBV4-3; either TRBD1 or TRBD2 may supply D (5 bases each). CDR3 size: 14 residues. Germline CDR1 and CDR2: LGHNA and YSLEER. Trimming took off 3 bases at V and 6 bases at J, with 15 bases between the two ends. The CDR3 nucleotides are TGCGCCAGCAGCCAGTCTCGAGGGGCTAGCGAGCAGTACGTC. The encoded protein is CASSQSRGASEQYV.

The CDR3 loop is CASSSSAWRSDTGELFF. The DNA of the CDR3 is TGTGCCAGCAGCTCAAGCGCGTGGCGATCGGACACCGGGGAGCTGTTTTTT. This chain links TRBV11-2 with TRBJ2-2, with D unclear. The CDR3 has 17 residues. The germline gives CDR1 SGHAT, CDR2 FQNNGV. V lost 4 bases and J 3 bases, leaving 18 bases between the germline ends.

The V call is TRBV4-1, the J call TRBJ2-6, with D perhaps matching TRBD1 (7 bases). Germline V CDR1 and CDR2: MGHRA, YSYEKL. The V and J ends lost 1 base and 0 bases respectively, with 13 bases between them. This CDR3 region has 18 residues. The CDR3 DNA reads as TGCGCCAGCAGCCAAGGTTGGCAGGGGGGCTCTGGGGCCAACGTCCTGACTTTC. Encoded protein: CASSQGWQGGSGANVLTF.

This clone was detected a few times. This chain links TRBV11-1 with TRBJ1-2; tentative D call: TRBD1 (6 bases). The CDR3 totals 18 residues. Germline-derived CDR1 and CDR2 are SGHAT and FQDESV (reference sequence). Trimming cost V 1 base and J 1 base, with 19 bases left between them. The CDR3 region is CASSLDPAGVRNNYGYTF. The CDR3 DNA sequence: TGTGCCAGCAGCTTAGATCCGGCAGGGGTGCGGAATAACTATGGCTACACCTTC.

The chain links TRBV27 to TRBJ2-5; the match to TRBD2 covers 8 bases. Germline V lookup: CDR1 MNHEY, CDR2 SMNVEV (reference sequence). The CDR3 contains 15 residues. J gave up 5 bases and V 1 base, and 6 bases lay outside the gene matches. CDR3 nucleotides: TGTGCCAGCAGTTTATTGGCGGGGGGAGGGGAGACCCAGTACTTC. The encoded protein is CASSLLAGGGETQYF.

The chain recombines TRBV13 with TRBJ1-3; no clear D gene. V was cut by 5 bases and J by 1 base, with 6 bases left in between. The length of the CDR3 is 13 residues. CDR1 is PRHDT, CDR2 FYEKMQ, per germline (reference sequence). The CDR3 region is CASSRGSGNTIYF. CDR3 bases: TGTGCCAGCAGCCGAGGGTCTGGAAACACCATATATTTT.

The rearrangement links TRBV7-2 to TRBJ2-1, with 13 bases fitting TRBD2. V dropped 1 base and J dropped 6; count of bases not matched to a gene: 12. This CDR3 contains 19 residues. The germline V gene has CDR1 SGHTA and CDR2 FQGNSA. CDR3 loop: CASSLDQVKLAGGPNEQFF. The CDR3 DNA reads TGTGCCAGCAGCTTAGACCAAGTAAAACTAGCGGGAGGGCCCAATGAGCAGTTCTTC. The complete variable domain, with remaining parts taken from reference TRBV7-2 and TRBJ2-1, reads GAGVSQSPSNKVTEKGKDVELRCDPISGHTALYWYRQSLGQGLEFLIYFQGNSAPDKSGLPSDRFSAERTGGSVSTLTIQRTQQEDSAVYLCASSLDQVKLAGGPNEQFFGPGTRLTVL.

The chain recombines TRBV6-5 with TRBJ1-2; tentative D call: TRBD1 (6 bases). CDR1 is MNHEY and CDR2 is SVGAGI in the germline V gene. Trimming left V 4 bases short and J 6 bases short, with 12 bases between. The CDR3 consists of 13 residues. CDR3 sequence: CASSSGGADGYTF. As DNA, the CDR3 is TGTGCCAGCAGTTCGGGGGGGGCCGATGGCTACACCTTC.

The chain is built from TRBV9 and TRBJ2-3; TRBD2 matches 7 bases. Losses at the gene ends were 0 bases for V and 4 bases for J; bases not matched to a gene: 8. The CDR3 extends over 16 amino acids. Per germline, CDR1 SGDLS and CDR2 YYNGEE. CDR3 sequence reads: CASSVGGGSGADTQYF. CDR3 in DNA: TGTGCCAGCAGCGTAGGGGGAGGGAGTGGGGCAGATACGCAGTATTTT.

This clone has a handful of counts. V and J are TRBV7-9 and TRBJ2-7; weak D call: TRBD2 (6 bases). The V gene lost 2 bases and the J gene lost 0 bases, with 8 bases spanning the gap. The CDR3 has 14 residues. Germline CDR1 reads SEHNR; CDR2 reads FQNEAQ (reference sequence). DNA of the CDR3: TGTGCCAGCAGCTTATCCGGGAGCTCCTACGAGCAGTACGTC. This gives the protein CASSLSGSSYEQYV.

The genes are TRBV15 and TRBJ2-1, with 11 bases fitting TRBD1. Germline trimming cut 0 bases from V and 9 bases from J; bases unmatched to any gene: 4. Germline lookup yields CDR1 LNHNV and CDR2 YYDKDF (reference sequence). The CDR3 covers 15 residues. The CDR3 region has the DNA TGTGCCACCAGCAGAGATCGGGACAGGGGGTCTGAGCAGTTCTTC. Its translation is CATSRDRDRGSEQFF.

The V call is TRBV30, the J call TRBJ1-2; D is perhaps TRBD1 (6 bases). This CDR3 has 13 amino acids. The germline gives CDR1 GTSNPN, CDR2 SVGIG (reference sequence). With 4 bases removed from V and 7 bases from J, the gap between germline ends came to 16 bases. The CDR3 bases are TGTGCCTGGAAAGGCAGGGAGACAGGTGGCTACACCTTC. Amino acids: CAWKGRETGGYTF.

The J gene is TRBJ2-7, the V gene TRBV19; TRBD1 matches at 8 bases. From germline, CDR1 is LNHDA and CDR2 SQIVND (reference sequence). V lost 8 bases and J lost 0; bases outside the gene matches: 3. The CDR3 sequence is 13 residues long. The CDR3 loop reads CASRDRYSYEQYV. The CDR3 region has the DNA TGTGCCAGTCGGGACAGGTACTCCTACGAGCAGTACGTC.

The chain joins TRBV10-3 to TRBJ1-2; 8 positions agree with TRBD1. The CDR3 covers 13 residues. CDR1 is ENHRY, CDR2 SYGVKD, per germline. Losses at the gene ends were 3 bases for V and 6 bases for J; bases not matched to a gene: 3. CDR3 sequence reads: CAISEVTGDGYTF. The CDR3 DNA reads as TGTGCCATCAGTGAAGTGACAGGGGATGGCTACACCTTC.

The rearrangement links TRBV7-9 to TRBJ2-7; no clear D. This CDR3 region has 13 residues. Germline CDR1 SEHNR, CDR2 FQNEAQ (reference sequence). The V end was cut by 0 bases, the J end by 6 bases, with 9 bases between. CDR3 residues: CASSLAQAGEQYF. The DNA for the CDR3 is TGTGCCAGCAGCTTAGCGCAGGCCGGCGAGCAGTACTTC.

This chain joins TRBV9 and TRBJ2-7; the D is unclear. The CDR3 length is 15 residues. V was pared by 0 bases and J by 9 bases, with 19 bases between. From germline, CDR1 is SGDLS and CDR2 YYNGEE. The CDR3 bases are TGTGCCAGCAGCGTAGATGGTTTGACTCCCAACGGGCAGTACTTC. Translating it yields CASSVDGLTPNGQYF. The full variable domain, in which reference TRBV9 and TRBJ2-7 provide the parts outside the CDR3, is DSGVTQTPKHLITATGQRVTLRCSPRSGDLSVYWYQQSLDQGLQFLIQYYNGEERAKGNILERFSAQQFPDLHSELNLSSLELGDSALYFCASSVDGLTPNGQYFGPGTRLTVT.

This clone was counted a single time. The chain carries TRBV6-5 and TRBJ2-1, with D possibly being TRBD2 (5 bases). Germline CDR1 is MNHEY and CDR2 is SVGAGI. Deletions cut 1 base from V and 6 bases from J, with 13 bases between. This CDR3 spans 15 amino acids. CDR3 bases: TGTGCCAGCAGTTACTTTCGGACTGGTAGCAATGAGCAGTTCTTC. Protein sequence: CASSYFRTGSNEQFF.

This clone occurred a few times. The chain is built from TRBV7-9 and TRBJ1-2; D may be TRBD1 (5 bases). This CDR3 spans 14 amino acids. Trimming removed 5 bases at V and 4 bases at J, with 14 bases between. The V gene's germline CDR1 is SEHNR and CDR2 FQNEAQ (reference sequence). CDR3 amino acids: CASSQLPDSYGYTF. The CDR3 nucleotides are TGTGCCAGCAGCCAGCTACCTGACAGCTATGGCTACACCTTC.

J is TRBJ2-1 and V is TRBV13, with 9 positions matching TRBD1. This CDR3 comprises 16 residues. CDR1 is PRHDT and CDR2 is FYEKMQ in the germline V gene (reference sequence). Trimming cost V 7 bases and J 7 bases; bases outside gene matches: 14. CDR3 nucleotide sequence: TGTGCCAGCAACCTTAGACAGGACAGGGGTAGGAATGAGCAGTTCTTC. Its protein product is CASNLRQDRGRNEQFF.